This passage covers 13 T cell receptor beta chains from one sample sequenced in a study of shared clonotypes between healthy human individuals. Libraries were prepared by immunoSEQ multiplex PCR; TCRdb keeps only in-frame clonotypes and omits some of them. The table has around 700,000 clones, 92% seen once; the top ten hold approximately 25%. The naive CD8 population came from CD45RO-negative cells selected for CCR7, without terminally differentiated effector memory CD45RA+ cells. Sequencing was performed on naive CD8+ T cells sorted from blood. These receptors were collected from a man younger than 40 in good health.

The chain employs TRBV19 and TRBJ1-1; TRBD1 matches at 7 bases. The CDR3 sequence is 15 residues long. Germline loops: CDR1 LNHDA, CDR2 SQIVND (reference sequence). The V and J ends lost 4 bases and 2 bases, in that order; junction bases with no gene match: 7. The CDR3 sequence is CASSTPRTGNTEAFF. CDR3 nucleotides: TGTGCCAGTAGTACCCCTCGGACAGGAAACACTGAAGCTTTCTTT.

The chain is built from TRBV13 and TRBJ1-1; D might be TRBD1 (5 bases). The germline V gene encodes CDR1 PRHDT and CDR2 FYEKMQ (reference sequence). The V gene lost 5 bases and the J gene lost 4 bases, with 17 bases spanning the gap. There are 15 residues in the CDR3. The CDR3 spells CASSPRGGEGTEAFF. The CDR3 DNA is TGTGCCAGCAGCCCCCGTGGGGGGGAGGGCACTGAAGCTTTCTTT. Full variable domain (remainder filled in from reference TRBV13 and TRBJ1-1): AAGVIQSPRHLIKEKRETATLKCYPIPRHDTVYWYQQGPGQDPQFLISFYEKMQSDKGSIPDRFSAQQFSDYHSELNMSSLELGDSALYFCASSPRGGEGTEAFFGQGTRLTVV.

The J gene is TRBJ1-5, the V gene TRBV5-6; 10 positions match TRBD1. After removal of 5 bases from V and 5 bases from J, the junction contained 7 bases not matched to a gene. Germline V lookup: CDR1 SGHDT, CDR2 YYEEEE. The CDR3 runs to 15 residues. DNA of the CDR3: TGTGCCAGCAGTATCTCCGGGACAGGGGATCAGCCCCAGCATTTT. It yields the protein CASSISGTGDQPQHF. The entire variable domain, with the rest obtained from reference TRBV5-6 and TRBJ1-5, is as follows: DAGVTQSPTHLIKTRGQQVTLRCSPKSGHDTVSWYQQALGQGPQFIFQYYEEEERQRGNFPDRFSGHQFPNYSSELNVNALLLGDSALYLCASSISGTGDQPQHFGDGTRLSIL.

A word on this clone: Other DNA sequences from this sample encode an identical CDR3 as well. The CDR3 nucleotides are TGCGCCAGCAGCTTGGAGGGGAATAGCAATCAGCCCCAGCATTTT. This sequence encodes CASSLEGNSNQPQHF. The gene calls are TRBV5-1 and TRBJ1-5; tentatively, D is TRBD1 (5 bases). The CDR3 spans 15 residues. CDR1 is SGHRS, CDR2 YFSETQ, per germline. V lost 0 bases to trimming and J lost 0 bases, with 7 bases between them.

The CDR3 DNA is TGTGCCAGCAGTTTATCTTCCGGGGGCGGCTCACCCCTCCACTTT. Amino acid sequence: CASSLSSGGGSPLHF. The chain couples TRBV27 to TRBJ1-6, with D possibly matching TRBD1 (6 bases). The CDR3 spans 15 residues. Germline-derived CDR1 and CDR2 are MNHEY and SMNVEV (reference sequence). V dropped 0 bases and J dropped 10 bases, with 13 bases sitting between them.

The chain recombines TRBV6-5 with TRBJ1-4; D uncertain. The germline V gene encodes CDR1 MNHEY and CDR2 SVGAGI. Trimming took 4 bases from V and 8 from J, leaving 14 bases between them. This CDR3 is 14 amino acids long. In DNA, the CDR3 is TGTGCCAGCAGTTCCCTCTCCGCGGGGGAAAAACTGTTTTTT. Translation gives CASSSLSAGEKLFF.

V usage is TRBV4-3 and J usage is TRBJ2-1; TRBD2 matches at 12 bases. Germline V gene data show CDR1 as LGHNA and CDR2 as YSLEER. This CDR3 contains 16 residues. The trim removed 2 bases at V and 8 bases at J, leaving 7 bases unmatched. In DNA form, the CDR3 reads TGCGCCAGCAGCCAACGACTAGCGGGAGTGGTCTATGAGCAGTTCTTC. Its protein product is CASSQRLAGVVYEQFF.

The rearrangement uses TRBV11-1 and TRBJ2-7, with TRBD1 identical over 7 bases. This CDR3 spans 15 amino acids. Germline V gives CDR1 SGHAT, CDR2 FQDESV (reference sequence). The J segment lost 1 base and the V segment lost 7 bases, leaving 10 bases of the junction unmatched. The CDR3, as DNA: TGTGCCAGCACTGGTCCCCCGGGACAGTCCTACGAGCAGTACTTC. Its protein is CASTGPPGQSYEQYF.

The CDR3 region has the DNA TGTGCCAGCAGTCGCCCCAGCTCCTATAATTCACCCCTCCACTTT. Translating gives CASSRPSSYNSPLHF. The V gene is TRBV27, the J gene TRBJ1-6; D gene uncertain. CDR3 length: 15 residues. V was clipped by 5 bases and J by 0 bases, with 8 bases between them. CDR1 is MNHEY and CDR2 is SMNVEV in the germline V gene (reference sequence).

The chain has TRBV9 and TRBJ2-7, with D possibly matching TRBD1 (5 bases). This CDR3 spans 14 amino acids. Germline CDR1 and CDR2: SGDLS and YYNGEE. V shed 1 base and J shed 7 bases, with 15 bases lying between them. CDR3 in amino acids: CASSVSATVMEQYF. CDR3 DNA: TGTGCCAGCAGCGTATCAGCGACAGTGATGGAGCAGTACTTC.

The gene calls are TRBV27 and TRBJ2-1, with D tentatively TRBD2 (6 bases). With 1 base removed from V and 1 base from J, the gap between germline ends came to 11 bases. CDR3 size: 16 residues. The V gene's germline CDR1 is MNHEY and CDR2 SMNVEV (reference sequence). CDR3 in amino acids: CASSLWSGLSYNEQFF. CDR3 DNA: TGTGCCAGCAGTTTATGGAGCGGGCTGTCCTACAATGAGCAGTTCTTC.

The chain links TRBV11-2 to TRBJ1-1; a possible D gene is TRBD1 (6 bases). V lost 1 base, J lost 0 bases, and 9 bases lay in between. CDR1 is SGHAT, CDR2 FQNNGV, per germline. CDR3 length: 15 amino acids. The CDR3 DNA reads TGTGCCAGCAGCTTAGCCCAGGGGATGAACACTGAAGCTTTCTTT. Amino acid sequence: CASSLAQGMNTEAFF.

This chain uses TRBV19 with TRBJ1-5, with a tentative D call TRBD1 (5 bases). The V gene lost 3 bases and the J gene lost 4 bases, with 13 bases spanning the gap. This CDR3 contains 15 residues. CDR1 and CDR2 (germline): LNHDA, SQIVND (reference sequence). CDR3 nucleotide sequence: TGTGCCAGTAGTATCGCCCCCTGGGGGAATCAGCCCCAGCATTTT. It codes for CASSIAPWGNQPQHF.